This passage covers 18 T cell receptor beta chains from one sample sequenced in a study of T cell repertoires in cytomegalovirus infection. A single record per CDR3 protein comes from TCRdb applying MiXCR to the reads. The sample carries 310,000 or so distinct CDR3 sequences, roughly 25% recorded once. Sequenced: PBMCs. These receptors originate from a human donor in good health (CMV status not recorded). Some clones in this sample may be carry-over from other donors' samples.

The rearrangement links TRBV6-2 or TRBV6-3 to TRBJ2-7; weak D call: TRBD1 (6 bases). The CDR3 length is 15 residues. Trimming took 5 bases from V and 0 from J, leaving 14 bases between them. Germline V lookup: CDR1 MNHEY, CDR2 SVGEGT. CDR3 residues: CASSDPGHLSYEQYF. The CDR3 region has the DNA TGTGCCAGCAGTGATCCGGGACACCTCTCCTACGAGCAGTACTTC.

The rearrangement joins TRBV7-9 to TRBJ2-3; the D gene could be TRBD1 or TRBD2 (5 bases each). The CDR3 is made up of 15 amino acids. V shed 3 bases and J shed 4 bases, with 14 bases lying between them. CDR1 and CDR2 (germline): SEHNR, FQNEAQ (reference sequence). CDR3 sequence reads: CASSFYRGVSDTQYF. DNA for the CDR3: TGTGCCAGCAGCTTTTACCGGGGCGTTTCAGATACGCAGTATTTT.

This clonotype was found a few times. The chain joins TRBV7-3 to TRBJ1-2; D is unclear. The CDR3 length is 15 residues. V was pared by 2 bases and J by 0 bases, with 10 bases between. Germline V gene lookup returns CDR1 SGHTA and CDR2 FQGTGA. The CDR3 DNA follows: TGTGCCAGCAGCTTATCAGGACTCGCTAACTATGGCTACACCTTC. This gives the protein CASSLSGLANYGYTF.

There are a few counts of this clonotype. V usage is TRBV19 and J usage is TRBJ2-7, with D possibly TRBD1 on 7 matching bases. There are 15 residues in the CDR3. Trimming took off 8 bases at V and 3 bases at J, with 20 bases between the two ends. In germline, CDR1 is LNHDA, CDR2 SQIVND (reference sequence). The CDR3 DNA sequence: TGTGCCAGTGGCCAGCGGGCAGGGGGAGACTACGAGCAGTACTTC. Its translation is CASGQRAGGDYEQYF.

The chain uses TRBV29-1 and TRBJ1-5, with 9 bases fitting TRBD1. Germline values: CDR1 SQVTM, CDR2 ANQGSEA. The CDR3 runs to 15 residues. J was trimmed by 3 bases and V by 6 bases; bases with no gene match: 9. The CDR3 loop reads CSVKGTGPNNQPQHF. CDR3 coding DNA: TGCAGCGTCAAAGGGACAGGGCCTAACAATCAGCCCCAGCATTTT.

This clonotype was recorded at least ten times. This rearrangement joins TRBV11-2 to TRBJ2-3, with TRBD1 identical over 7 bases. Trimming removed 7 bases from V and 2 bases from J; junction bases left unmatched: 9. Germline assignment: CDR1 SGHAT and CDR2 FQNNGV. The CDR3 has 15 residues. The CDR3 DNA reads TGTGCCAGCAACCGACAGGGTGGGACCACAGATACGCAGTATTTT. As protein: CASNRQGGTTDTQYF.

This chain connects TRBV28 to TRBJ1-4, with D maybe TRBD1 (6 bases). The V end was cut by 7 bases, the J end by 8 bases, with 17 bases between. Germline V CDR1 and CDR2: MDHEN, SYDVKM. This CDR3 spans 14 amino acids. CDR3 nucleotide sequence: TGTGCCAGCAAGGACACAGGGCTAATCGAAAAACTGTTTTTT. Protein product: CASKDTGLIEKLFF.

This chain joins TRBV28 and TRBJ2-1, with D hard to call. The length of the CDR3 is 12 residues. Looked up from germline, CDR1 is MDHEN and CDR2 is SYDVKM. V lost 2 bases and J lost 10, with 9 bases in between. This chain's CDR3 is CASSLGPREQFF. Here the CDR3 DNA reads TGTGCCAGCAGTTTAGGGCCTAGAGAGCAGTTCTTC. Based on the CDR3 plus reference TRBV28 and TRBJ2-1, the full variable domain is DVKVTQSSRYLVKRTGEKVFLECVQDMDHENMFWYRQDPGLGLRLIYFSYDVKMKEKGDIPEGYSVSREKKERFSLILESASTNQTSMYLCASSLGPREQFFGPGTRLTVL.

CDR3 sequence: CASSFIRGSGELFF. The CDR3 DNA is TGTGCCAGCAGTTTCATCCGGGGTTCCGGGGAGCTGTTTTTT. This chain links TRBV12-3 or TRBV12-4 with TRBJ2-2, with a weak D call TRBD2 (5 bases). Between the trimmed V and J ends, which lost 3 bases and 6 bases, there was a span of 11 bases. The CDR3 loop spans 14 amino acids.

The sample holds a few counts of this clonotype. The chain is built from TRBV29-1 and TRBJ2-5; TRBD1 might be the D (6 bases). Trimming removed 6 bases from V and 0 bases from J, with 8 bases in between. Germline CDR1 SQVTM, CDR2 ANQGSEA. This CDR3 comprises 12 residues. The CDR3 bases are TGCAGCGTGGACAGAAACCAAGAGACCCAGTACTTC. It is translated as CSVDRNQETQYF.

J is TRBJ2-5 and V is TRBV25-1; D possibly corresponds to TRBD2 (6 bases). This CDR3 comprises 16 residues. CDR1 and CDR2 (germline): MGHDK, SYGVNS. V lost 2 bases and J 4 bases, leaving 17 bases between the germline ends. The CDR3 bases are TGTGCCAGCAGTGAAGATTCACTAGCTACGACAGAGACCCAGTACTTC. Its protein is CASSEDSLATTETQYF.

DNA of the CDR3: TGTGCCAGTAGTATAGGAGGGTCCTGGAGTGAGCAGTTCTTC. It is translated as CASSIGGSWSEQFF. The rearrangement uses TRBV19 and TRBJ2-1; D perhaps matches TRBD2 (5 bases). Trimming removed 1 base at V and 9 bases at J, with 13 bases between. The CDR3 is 14 amino acids. Germline loops: CDR1 LNHDA, CDR2 SQIVND (reference sequence).

This rearrangement joins TRBV12-3 or TRBV12-4 to TRBJ1-1, with D possibly being TRBD1 (5 bases). CDR3 length: 12 amino acids. With 7 bases removed from V and 8 bases from J, the gap between germline ends came to 14 bases. CDR3 bases: TGTGCCAGCACCATTGGGGCAGGGGAAGCTTTCTTT. Its protein is CASTIGAGEAFF.

The CDR3 coding sequence is TGTGCCATCAGTGGTGGGGGGAGGTCAAATCAGCCCCAGCATTTT. As protein: CAISGGGRSNQPQHF. The gene calls are TRBV10-3 and TRBJ1-5, with D possibly matching TRBD1 (5 bases). The CDR3 has 15 amino acids. V was pared by 4 bases and J by 4 bases, with 14 bases between. The germline CDR1 and CDR2 sequences are ENHRY and SYGVKD.

This clonotype was counted many times. The genes are TRBV4-2 and TRBJ2-1, with 12 bases matching TRBD2. Germline V lookup: CDR1 LGHNA, CDR2 YNFKEQ. Trimming cost V 4 bases and J 6 bases; bases outside gene matches: 4. This CDR3 comprises 15 residues. The CDR3 spells CASSPGLAGSNEQFF. DNA of the CDR3: TGTGCCAGCAGCCCAGGACTAGCGGGAAGCAATGAGCAGTTCTTC.

The table lists this clonotype with a count of one. V gene TRBV4-3 combines with J gene TRBJ2-1; D unresolved. Trimming removed 3 bases from V and 9 bases from J, with 9 bases in between. This CDR3 has 12 residues. Per the germline V gene, CDR1 is LGHNA and CDR2 is YSLEER. CDR3 region: CASSHLTGEQFF. DNA of the CDR3: TGCGCCAGCAGCCACCTGACCGGTGAGCAGTTCTTC.

This clonotype was counted between two and nine times. The chain joins TRBV7-2 to TRBJ2-7; possible D gene TRBD2, 5 bases. V was clipped by 1 base and J by 0 bases, with 16 bases between them. This CDR3 is 17 amino acids long. Germline CDR1 SGHTA, CDR2 FQGNSA. CDR3 sequence (DNA): TGTGCCAGCAGCTTAGTAGGTGGGAGTTTAAGCTCCTACGAGCAGTACTTC. As protein: CASSLVGGSLSSYEQYF.

This CDR3 is CAWSVFGNTEAFF. The DNA for the CDR3 is TGTGCCTGGAGTGTCTTCGGGAACACTGAAGCTTTCTTT. V and J are TRBV30 and TRBJ1-1; the D is unclear. This CDR3 contains 13 residues. The V and J ends lost 0 bases and 1 base respectively, with 6 bases between them. Germline V CDR1 and CDR2: GTSNPN, SVGIG (reference sequence). Drawing the rest from reference TRBV30 and TRBJ1-1, the complete variable domain is SQTIHQWPATLVQPVGSPLSLECTVEGTSNPNLYWYRQAAGRGLQLLFYSVGIGQISSEVPQNLSASRPQDRQFILSSKKLLLSDSGFYLCAWSVFGNTEAFFGQGTRLTVV.